A single sample gave rise to the 28 T cell receptor delta chains below, sequenced in a study of human gamma delta and Vdelta1 T cells (dated by TCRdb to the late 2010s). Libraries were built with PCR. Sequencer: Illumina MiSeq. Clonotypes were called again by TCRdb from the public reads via CATT, and duplicate nucleotide sequences were then merged into one entry. The sample table shows about 6,100 delta-chain clones, and roughly 10% are seen once. Together, the top ten hold 12% to 15% of the sample. The specimen was naive CD27+ Vdelta1 gamma-delta T cells from blood. The receptors were sampled from a human donor in good health.

Relative to its sample, this clone is medium-sized. The genes are TRDV1 and TRDJ1; TRDD3 might be the D (6 bases). The CDR3 has 19 amino acids. The germline gives CDR1 TSWWSYY, CDR2 QGS. The V end was cut by 5 bases, the J end by 0 bases, with 25 bases between. CDR3 DNA: TGTGCTCTTGGGCCCATAAGATGGGGGGCTAACCCGTACACCGATAAACTCATCTTT. Its translation is CALGPIRWGANPYTDKLIF.

By sample share, this clone is medium-sized. Other DNA sequences in this sample translate to the same CDR3. J is TRDJ1 and V is TRDV1, with 8 bases lining up with TRDD3. Germline loops: CDR1 TSWWSYY, CDR2 QGS. The CDR3 contains 26 residues. V was pared by 2 bases and J by 0 bases, with 35 bases of the junction left unmatched. CDR3: CALGEFAPNKGAGGGRSLSYTDKLIF. The CDR3 nucleotides are TGTGCTCTTGGGGAATTCGCCCCGAATAAAGGGGCTGGGGGAGGAAGGTCCCTCTCGTACACCGATAAACTCATCTTT.

In the case of this clone: The junction departs from the called germline gene at one end, perhaps through a read error. The chain couples TRDV1 to TRDJ1; D not certain. The CDR3 length is 18 residues. The V gene's germline CDR1 is TSWWSYY and CDR2 QGS. The CDR3 sequence is CALAHRYPQPWWTDNLIF. DNA of the CDR3: TGTGCTCTAGCACATAGGTATCCTCAACCTTGGTGGACCGATAACCTCATCTTT.

With regard to this clone: Since a far larger clone is one base different, this is likely a read error. The sample holds other DNA sequences that translate to the same CDR3. The chain uses TRDV1 and TRDJ1, with D maybe TRDD3 (5 bases). Germline V gene data show CDR1 as TSWWSYY and CDR2 as QGS. CDR3 length: 16 residues. The germline V and J ends were trimmed by 6 bases and 2 bases, with 19 bases remaining between them. CDR3: CALGLRGWRGTDKLIF. As DNA, the CDR3 is TGTGCTCTTGGACTACGGGGCTGGCGGGGGACCGATAAACTCATCTTT.

A note on this clone: The sample contains more than one DNA sequence encoding this CDR3. This rearrangement joins TRDV1 to TRDJ1; a weak D match, TRDD2 (6 bases). V shed 0 bases and J shed 0 bases, with 29 bases lying between them. The CDR3 loop spans 22 amino acids. The germline gives CDR1 TSWWSYY, CDR2 QGS. CDR3 region: CALGELSASLPSPRPYTDKLIF. DNA of the CDR3: TGTGCTCTTGGGGAACTCTCCGCTAGCCTCCCTTCCCCCCGGCCGTACACCGATAAACTCATCTTT.

Remarks on this clone: A read error is likely here: a far larger clone is one base away. The same CDR3 can be traced to other DNA sequences in this sample. This chain connects TRDV1 to TRDJ1; unclear D gene. The CDR3 extends over 18 amino acids. V was clipped by 4 bases and J by 0 bases, with 21 bases between them. Germline lookup yields CDR1 TSWWSYY and CDR2 QGS. CDR3 bases: TGTGCTCTTGGGGGCCTCAGGCCCAACACCCGGTACACCGATAAACTCATCTTT. This codes for CALGGLRPNTRYTDKLIF.

This clone showed up just a few times. It differs at one base from a far larger clone, so likely a read error. The same CDR3 arises from other DNA sequences in this sample as well. This chain uses TRDV1 with TRDJ1; 9 positions match TRDD3. CDR1 and CDR2 from the germline V gene are TSWWSYY and QGS. Trimming took 4 bases from V and 2 from J; bases not matched to a gene: 14. The CDR3 has 18 residues. CDR3 DNA sequence: TGTGCTCTTGGGGTTCGACATCTTGGGGATACGAAGACCGATAAACTCATCTTT. Amino acids: CALGVRHLGDTKTDKLIF.

In the case of this clone: A far larger clone is one base from this, pointing to a likely read error. The sample holds other DNA sequences that translate to the same CDR3. The chain has TRDV1 and TRDJ1, with 10 positions matching TRDD3. The germline V gene encodes CDR1 TSWWSYY and CDR2 QGS. The CDR3 is made up of 22 amino acids. Trimming took 0 bases from V and 9 from J; bases not matched to a gene: 28. CDR3 nucleotides: TGTGCTCTTGGGGAACTTCGAGCTTCTCCCCGGAGGGGGGGGATACGCCGTTCCCAACTCATCTTT. It translates to CALGELRASPRRGGIRRSQLIF.

This clone is classed as medium-sized. The chain couples TRDV1 to TRDJ1; D might be TRDD3 (6 bases). The CDR3 covers 24 residues. Germline V gives CDR1 TSWWSYY, CDR2 QGS. Deletions cut 2 bases from V and 1 base from J, with 38 bases between. DNA for the CDR3: TGTGCTCTTGGGGAATTAAGTCGGATAAGTAGAGGTTGGAGGGGGAACGGAGGCACCGATAAACTCATCTTT. Translated, it gives CALGELSRISRGWRGNGGTDKLIF.

This clone was seen many times. It differs at one base from a far larger clone, so likely a read error. V gene TRDV1 combines with J gene TRDJ1; D not certain. Per germline, CDR1 TSWWSYY and CDR2 QGS. Trimming cost V 1 base and J 1 base, with 16 bases left between them. This CDR3 has 17 residues. Here the CDR3 reads CALGERPPVLTTDKLIF. CDR3 nucleotide sequence: TGTGCTCTTGGGGAACGTCCTCCTGTACTCACCACCGATAAACTCATCTTT.

The chain links TRDV1 to TRDJ1; 9 positions match TRDD3. The CDR3 is made up of 18 amino acids. Per the germline V gene, CDR1 is TSWWSYY and CDR2 is QGS. J was trimmed by 7 bases and V by 8 bases; bases with no gene match: 23. This chain's CDR3 is CALWGRPKPGIRVPKLIF. In DNA form, the CDR3 reads TGTGCTCTTTGGGGACGTCCTAAGCCGGGGATACGTGTCCCTAAACTCATCTTT.

This clone counts as medium-sized. The V and J genes are TRDV1 and TRDJ1; 13 bases line up with TRDD3. CDR3 length: 26 amino acids. Germline CDR1 and CDR2: TSWWSYY and QGS. V gave up 4 bases and J gave up 0 bases; unmatched junction bases: 32. The CDR3 sequence is CALGVRLQPSFSYTGGYAQNTDKLIF. The CDR3 region has the DNA TGTGCTCTTGGGGTCCGACTACAGCCTTCCTTTTCTTATACTGGGGGATACGCCCAAAACACCGATAAACTCATCTTT.

This clone has more than one count but fewer than ten. Other DNA sequences of this sample code for an identical CDR3. This sequence joins TRDV1 and TRDJ1, with TRDD3 identical over 11 bases. The V and J ends lost 4 bases and 3 bases, in that order; junction bases with no gene match: 19. This CDR3 is built from 20 residues. Per the germline V gene, CDR1 is TSWWSYY and CDR2 is QGS. The CDR3 nucleotides read TGTGCTCTTGGGGGTCTCGTACGTAACTGGGGGATAGGTTTGGCCGATAAACTCATCTTT. Its protein is CALGGLVRNWGIGLADKLIF.

In its sample, this clone is medium-sized (0.01 to 0.1%). The sample holds other DNA sequences that translate to the same CDR3. The V call is TRDV2, the J call TRDJ1, with D possibly being TRDD3 (5 bases). The CDR3 extends over 12 amino acids. CDR1 GEAIGNYY and CDR2 EKD come from the germline V gene. Trimming removed 0 bases at V and 7 bases at J, with 8 bases between. In DNA, the CDR3 is TGTGCCTGTGACACCTGGGGTATTAAACTCATCTTT. Its protein is CACDTWGIKLIF.

There are a few counts of this clone. A far larger clone is only one base removed, so a read error is likely. Other DNA sequences within the sample encode an identical CDR3. The chain is built from TRDV1 and TRDJ1; TRDD3 is a possible D gene (5 bases). Germline V lookup: CDR1 TSWWSYY, CDR2 QGS. CDR3 length: 18 amino acids. CDR3 protein: CALGEPPHRVRNTDKLIF. In DNA, the CDR3 is TGTGCCCTTGGGGAGCCTCCGCACCGGGTTCGGAACACCGATAAACTCATCTTT.

Comment on this clone: It is likely a read error: a sequence one base away is far more abundant. The same CDR3 also results from other DNA sequences found in this sample. This sequence joins TRDV1 and TRDJ1, with 9 bases matching TRDD3. Germline trimming cut 1 base from V and 0 bases from J; bases unmatched to any gene: 15. Looked up from germline, CDR1 is TSWWSYY and CDR2 is QGS. This CDR3 spans 20 amino acids. CDR3 loop: CALGERMAGTGGRYTDKLIF. The CDR3 DNA is TGTGCTCTTGGGGAACGCATGGCCGGTACTGGGGGACGTTACACCGATAAACTCATCTTT.

Concerning this clone itself: It differs at one base from a far larger clone, so likely a read error. Within the sample, other DNA sequences also encode this same CDR3. V is TRDV1 and J is TRDJ1; possible D gene TRDD2, 6 bases. The CDR3 is 17 amino acids. CDR1 and CDR2 (germline): TSWWSYY, QGS. CDR3 in DNA: TGTGCTCTTGGGGAAGCCTTCCAACTGAAGGAGTCCGATAAGCTCATCTTT. Protein: CALGEAFQLKESDKLIF.

The table lists this clone with a few counts. A much larger clone sits a single nucleotide away, making a read error possible. The chain is built from TRDV1 and TRDJ1, with D possibly matching TRDD3 (6 bases). The V gene's germline CDR1 is TSWWSYY and CDR2 QGS. Trimming pared 5 bases from V and 8 bases from J, leaving 18 bases between. The CDR3 is 14 amino acids. CDR3 DNA sequence: TGTGCTCTTGGGAATGGGGGGGGGAGGAGGAAACTCATCTTT. Translation gives CALGNGGGRRKLIF.

With regard to this clone: This likely came from a read error, as a far larger clone is one base away. The chain joins TRDV1 to TRDJ1, with 9 positions matching TRDD2. V shed 3 bases and J 3 bases; nucleotides not matched to a gene: 23. Per germline, CDR1 TSWWSYY and CDR2 QGS. This CDR3 region has 21 residues. CDR3 protein: CALGEVAFLRAGERYADKLIF. For the CDR3, the DNA is TGTGCTCTTGGGGAGGTGGCCTTCCTACGAGCCGGGGAAAGATACGCCGATAAACTCATCTTT.

This clone appeared a few times. A much larger clone differs from this one at a single base, so this may be a read error. The chain joins TRDV1 to TRDJ1; a weak D match, TRDD3 (5 bases). Germline values: CDR1 TSWWSYY, CDR2 QGS. V was trimmed by 2 bases and J by 2 bases, leaving 18 bases between them. The CDR3 loop spans 17 amino acids. The CDR3 spells CALGEARSPGKTDKLIF. CDR3 DNA sequence: TGTGCTCTTGGGGAAGCTCGTTCCCCGGGGAAGACCGATAAACTCATCTTT.

A word on this clone: This sequence is one base from a far larger clone and is likely a read error. The chain links TRDV1 to TRDJ1, with 7 bases fitting TRDD3. In germline, CDR1 is TSWWSYY, CDR2 QGS. The CDR3 has 23 residues. Trimming removed 0 bases from V and 6 bases from J; junction bases left unmatched: 31. The CDR3 region has the DNA TGTGCTCTTGGGGAACTCCATTCCCGCCGTGGTGGGGGACCGCTTAACGTCGCCAATAAACTCATCTTT. Protein product: CALGELHSRRGGGPLNVANKLIF.

On this clone: This probably arose from a read error, given a far larger clone one base away. This sequence joins TRDV1 and TRDJ1, with 7 positions matching TRDD3. Germline-derived CDR1 and CDR2 are TSWWSYY and QGS. Trimming at V came to 4 bases and at J to 2 bases, leaving 28 bases not matched to a gene. The CDR3 is 22 residues long. CDR3 DNA sequence: TGTGCTCTTGGGGGACCAGCTTCACGTCCCGGCTGGGGGGATCGAAGGACCGATAAACTCATCTTT. Protein sequence: CALGGPASRPGWGDRRTDKLIF.

A few counts support this clone. A much more abundant neighbour one base away suggests this may be a read error. This rearrangement joins TRDV1 to TRDJ1, with 12 bases that match TRDD3. The CDR3 has 24 residues. Losses at the gene ends were 5 bases for V and 0 bases for J; bases not matched to a gene: 28. Per germline, CDR1 TSWWSYY and CDR2 QGS. The CDR3 is CALGNWGFLRGTGGYLPHTDKLIF. CDR3 nucleotide sequence: TGTGCTCTTGGGAATTGGGGGTTCCTACGGGGTACTGGGGGATACCTCCCGCACACCGATAAACTCATCTTT.

The table lists this clone with a few counts. The translation of this DNA and the TCRdb protein of a much larger clone differ at residue 4, probably owing to a read error; the protein shown here is translated from the DNA. The V gene is TRDV1, the J gene TRDJ1, with D hard to call. This CDR3 region has 18 residues. CDR1 TSWWSYY and CDR2 QGS come from the germline V gene. As DNA, the CDR3 is TGTGCTCTTGAGGAATTACCCCCCCGAAGGGACTACACCGATAAACTCATCTTT. Translation gives CALEELPPRRDYTDKLIF.

To note about this clone: Since a much larger clone is just one base distant, this may be a read error. V gene TRDV1 combines with J gene TRDJ1, with 8 positions matching TRDD3. The V and J ends lost 0 bases and 1 base, in that order; junction bases with no gene match: 25. Germline V lookup: CDR1 TSWWSYY, CDR2 QGS. The CDR3 extends over 23 amino acids. This chain's CDR3 is CALGELVTSPTGGSYGLTDKLIF. The CDR3 nucleotides are TGTGCTCTTGGGGAACTAGTGACTTCTCCAACTGGGGGGTCTTATGGCCTCACCGATAAACTCATCTTT.

In the case of this clone: This same CDR3 is encoded by further DNA sequences in the sample. The chain links TRDV2 to TRDJ1; 8 nucleotides agree with TRDD3. The CDR3 is 16 amino acids. Germline loops: CDR1 GEAIGNYY, CDR2 EKD. Trimming removed 8 bases from V and 0 bases from J; junction bases left unmatched: 13. DNA of the CDR3: TGTGCCTCGCTACTTTCCTGGGGGAGGTACACCGATAAACTCATCTTT. It encodes CASLLSWGRYTDKLIF.

Turning to this clone: The protein that TCRdb holds for this DNA derives from a much larger clone and differs from the translated DNA at residue 6, which likely indicates a read error; the protein shown here is translated from the DNA. The rearrangement links TRDV1 to TRDJ1; D perhaps matches TRDD2 (5 bases). This CDR3 spans 18 amino acids. Germline CDR1 is TSWWSYY and CDR2 is QGS. V was clipped by 2 bases and J by 4 bases, with 23 bases between them. The CDR3 bases are TGTGCTCTTGGGGAATGTTCCCTACGGCCCCATTTGAGCGATAAACTCATCTTT. This translates into CALGECSLRPHLSDKLIF.

This clone is termed medium-sized. V is TRDV1 and J is TRDJ1, with no clear D. V was shortened by 3 bases and J by 0 bases, with 38 bases between the two germline ends. CDR3 length: 24 amino acids. The V gene's germline CDR1 is TSWWSYY and CDR2 QGS. The CDR3 coding sequence is TGTGCTCTTGGGGACGGAAGCCCCAAAATTCGCCCCCCGGGCGGACGTTGGTACACCGATAAACTCATCTTT. It specifies CALGDGSPKIRPPGGRWYTDKLIF.